Below are 5 T cell receptor beta chains sequenced from a single sample in a study of OX40 agonist ivuxolimab in advanced cancers. Sequencing was performed with immunoSEQ multiplex PCR; in TCRdb, only in-frame clones are kept and a portion is missing. The sample consists of 60,000 or so clones, about 85% of them appearing once. The sequencing used CD4+ or CD8+ T cells sorted from blood, collected in a trial of the OX40 agonist ivuxolimab. These receptors came from an adult with an advanced solid tumor such as melanoma, head and neck, liver or kidney cancer.

This chain links TRBV4-2 with TRBJ2-1, with D uncertain. There are 17 residues in the CDR3. The germline V gene encodes CDR1 LGHNA and CDR2 YNFKEQ. Trimming took off 0 bases at V and 0 bases at J, with 12 bases between the two ends. CDR3 DNA sequence: TGTGCCAGCAGCCAAGATCTGGCGGACCACTCCTACAATGAGCAGTTCTTC. Residues: CASSQDLADHSYNEQFF.

The genes are TRBV7-9 and TRBJ2-2; D is possibly TRBD1 (6 bases). This CDR3 is built from 14 residues. V dropped 5 bases and J dropped 6 bases, with 13 bases sitting between them. Germline values: CDR1 SEHNR, CDR2 FQNEAQ (reference sequence). CDR3 sequence: CASSIQGSSGELFF. The DNA of the CDR3 is TGTGCCAGCAGCATACAGGGATCTTCCGGGGAGCTGTTTTTT.

The chain joins TRBV20-1 to TRBJ2-7; D not certain. V was trimmed by 6 bases and J by 3 bases, leaving 9 bases between them. CDR1 is DFQATT and CDR2 is SNEGSKA in the germline V gene (reference sequence). CDR3 length equals 11 residues. The CDR3 protein is CSAPTDYEQYF. CDR3 nucleotide sequence: TGCAGTGCCCCCACCGACTACGAGCAGTACTTC.

This sequence joins TRBV7-9 and TRBJ2-1; D unclear. Germline CDR1 reads SEHNR; CDR2 reads FQNEAQ (reference sequence). The CDR3 runs 12 residues. The V end was cut by 7 bases, the J end by 4 bases, with 8 bases between. The CDR3 reads CASTGQYNEQFF. The CDR3 DNA sequence: TGTGCCAGCACGGGCCAATACAATGAGCAGTTCTTC.

This chain uses TRBV5-1 with TRBJ2-2; D unresolved. Germline loops: CDR1 SGHRS, CDR2 YFSETQ. There are 16 residues in the CDR3. V lost 4 bases, J lost 3 bases, and 16 bases lay in between. The CDR3 nucleotides are TGCGCCAGCAGCCCTCGGGTCCACCTTGACACCGGGGAGCTGTTTTTT. This translates into CASSPRVHLDTGELFF. Using reference TRBV5-1 and TRBJ2-2 for the parts outside the CDR3, the full variable domain is KAGVTQTPRYLIKTRGQQVTLSCSPISGHRSVSWYQQTPGQGLQFLFEYFSETQRNKGNFPGRFSGRQFSNSRSEMNVSTLELGDSALYLCASSPRVHLDTGELFFGEGSRLTVL.